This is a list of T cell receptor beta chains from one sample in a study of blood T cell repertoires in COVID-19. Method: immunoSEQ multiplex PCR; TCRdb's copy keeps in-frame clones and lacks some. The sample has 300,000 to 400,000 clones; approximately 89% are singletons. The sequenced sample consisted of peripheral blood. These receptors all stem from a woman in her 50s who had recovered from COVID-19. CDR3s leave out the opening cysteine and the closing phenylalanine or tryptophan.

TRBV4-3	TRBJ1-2	ASSQGQNYGYT
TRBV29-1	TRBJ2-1	SAVIPGGDEQF
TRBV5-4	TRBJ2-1	ASSSRTSGTYNEQF
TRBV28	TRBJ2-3	ASSLLSGGVVMQY
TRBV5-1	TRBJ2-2	ASSLDRGGTGELF
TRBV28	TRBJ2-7	ASSEAFYEQY
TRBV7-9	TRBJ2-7	ASSSGLAGPPGSYEQY
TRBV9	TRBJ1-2	ASSVGDRESANYGYT
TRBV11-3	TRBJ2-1	ASSLDPGLNNEQF
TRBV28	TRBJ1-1	ASSLPGQGIVNTEAF
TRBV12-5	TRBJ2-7	ASGKGETYEQY
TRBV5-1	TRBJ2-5	ASSFESGHQETQY
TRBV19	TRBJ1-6	ASSIQGESSPLH
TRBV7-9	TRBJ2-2	ASSFALAGTTGELF
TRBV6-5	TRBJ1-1	ASSLGRENTEAF
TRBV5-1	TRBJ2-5	ASSFGTRKETQY
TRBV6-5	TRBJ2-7	ASSPTISYEQY